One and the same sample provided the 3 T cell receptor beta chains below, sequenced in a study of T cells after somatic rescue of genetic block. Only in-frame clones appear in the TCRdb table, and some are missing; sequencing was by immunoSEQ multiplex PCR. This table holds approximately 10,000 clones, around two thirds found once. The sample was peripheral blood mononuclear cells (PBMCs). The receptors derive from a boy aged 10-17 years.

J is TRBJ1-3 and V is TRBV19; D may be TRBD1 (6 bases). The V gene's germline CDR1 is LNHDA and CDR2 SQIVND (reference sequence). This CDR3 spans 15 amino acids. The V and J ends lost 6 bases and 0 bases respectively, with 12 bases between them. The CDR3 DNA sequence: TGTGCCAGTAGCCAGGACAGATTCTCTGGAAACACCATATATTTT. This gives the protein CASSQDRFSGNTIYF.

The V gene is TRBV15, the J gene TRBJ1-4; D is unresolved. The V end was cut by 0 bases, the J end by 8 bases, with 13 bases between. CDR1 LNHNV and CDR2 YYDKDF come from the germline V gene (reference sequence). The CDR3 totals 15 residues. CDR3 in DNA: TGTGCCACCAGCAGAGATCCTATGTGGGCGGAAAAACTGTTTTTT. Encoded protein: CATSRDPMWAEKLFF.

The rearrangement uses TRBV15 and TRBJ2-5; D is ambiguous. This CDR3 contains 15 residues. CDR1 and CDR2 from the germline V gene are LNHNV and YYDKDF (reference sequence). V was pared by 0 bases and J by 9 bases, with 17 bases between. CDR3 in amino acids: CATSRDPSHVEAQYF. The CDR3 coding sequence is TGTGCCACCAGCAGAGATCCTTCCCATGTTGAAGCCCAGTACTTC.